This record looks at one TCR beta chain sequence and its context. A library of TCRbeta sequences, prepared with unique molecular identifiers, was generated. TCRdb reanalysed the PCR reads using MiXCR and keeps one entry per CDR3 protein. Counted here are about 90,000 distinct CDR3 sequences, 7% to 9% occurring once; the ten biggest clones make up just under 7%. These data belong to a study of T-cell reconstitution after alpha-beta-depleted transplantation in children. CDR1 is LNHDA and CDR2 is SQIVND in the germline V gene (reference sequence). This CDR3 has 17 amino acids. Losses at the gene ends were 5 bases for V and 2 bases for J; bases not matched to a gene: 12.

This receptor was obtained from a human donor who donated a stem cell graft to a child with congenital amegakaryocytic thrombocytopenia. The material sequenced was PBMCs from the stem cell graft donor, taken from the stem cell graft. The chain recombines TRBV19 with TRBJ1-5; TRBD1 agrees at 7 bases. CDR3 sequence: CASSPQRDSLGNQPQHF. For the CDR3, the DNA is TGTGCCAGTAGTCCCCAACGGGACAGCCTTGGCAATCAGCCCCAGCATTTT.